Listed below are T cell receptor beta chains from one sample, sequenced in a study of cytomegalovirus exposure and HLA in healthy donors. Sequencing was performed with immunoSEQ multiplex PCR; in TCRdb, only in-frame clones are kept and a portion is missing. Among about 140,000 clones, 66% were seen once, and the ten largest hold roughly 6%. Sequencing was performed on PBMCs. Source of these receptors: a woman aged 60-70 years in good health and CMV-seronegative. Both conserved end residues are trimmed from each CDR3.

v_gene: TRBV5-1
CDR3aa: ASSLGAGFNYGYT

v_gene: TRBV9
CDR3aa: ASSVDPGSSYNSPLH

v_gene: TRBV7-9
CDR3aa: ASSFSGGAYETQY

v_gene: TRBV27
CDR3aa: ASRAGTRGEQY

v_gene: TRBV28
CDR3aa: ASRGIIPTPQH

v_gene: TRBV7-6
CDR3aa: ASSLAGGIPYEQY

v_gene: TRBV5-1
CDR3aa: ASSVSGQPYEQY

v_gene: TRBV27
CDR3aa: ASSYPGRMQY

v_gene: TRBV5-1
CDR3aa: ASSSGTRGNQETQY

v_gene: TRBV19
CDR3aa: ASSSSSGNTIY

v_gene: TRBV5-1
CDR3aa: ASSLGEGGSSYEQY

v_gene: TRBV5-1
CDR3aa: ASSLGTYSGNTIY

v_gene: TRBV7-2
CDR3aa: ASSLGQGMNTEAF

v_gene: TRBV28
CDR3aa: ASSPAGTKNIQY

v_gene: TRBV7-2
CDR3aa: ASSFSRWETQY

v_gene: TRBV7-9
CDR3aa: SSSLVPTDMEQF

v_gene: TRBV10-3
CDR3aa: ATSRTGAYEQY

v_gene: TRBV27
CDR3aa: ASRADSLNQPQH

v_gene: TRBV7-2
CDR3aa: ASNRQGWSYEQY

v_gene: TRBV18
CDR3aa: ASSPNRGPGTEAF

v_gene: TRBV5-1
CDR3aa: ASGLVEGAGTQY

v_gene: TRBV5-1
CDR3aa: ASSLGQGQETQY

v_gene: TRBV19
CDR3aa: ASSWRDQDTQY

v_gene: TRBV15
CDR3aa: ATSRGGSSYEQY

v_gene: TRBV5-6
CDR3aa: ASSLGQRLTEY

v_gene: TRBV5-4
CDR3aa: ASSLAGQGPPQQY

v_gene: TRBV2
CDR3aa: ASSGRQGAFTEAF

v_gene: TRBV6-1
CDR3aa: ASNPGHRQETQY

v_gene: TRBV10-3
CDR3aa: ATRSSNTQY

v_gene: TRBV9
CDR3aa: ASSVVGLAAQETQY

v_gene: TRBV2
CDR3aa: ASSDNRGGKNIQY

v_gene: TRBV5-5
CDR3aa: ASSRVRAGGDYGYT

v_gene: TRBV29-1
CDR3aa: SVPDRGHTGELF

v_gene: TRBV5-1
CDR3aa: ASSPQSGGSGNTIY

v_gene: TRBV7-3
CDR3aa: ARVQGRENSPLH

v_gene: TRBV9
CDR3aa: ASSTTVASSNEQF

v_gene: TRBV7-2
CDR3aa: ASSLAIGDRGLYTDTQY

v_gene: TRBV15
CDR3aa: ATSRPGTDTQY

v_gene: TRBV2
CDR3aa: AIITGGYT

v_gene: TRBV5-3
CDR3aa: ARSLVSGGPDYEQY

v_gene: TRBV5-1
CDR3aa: ASSLGPGENEKLF

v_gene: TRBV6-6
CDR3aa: ATSSPVNTEAF

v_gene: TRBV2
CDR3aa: ASRTGTGNYGYT

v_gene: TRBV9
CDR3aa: ASSVDSGEETQY

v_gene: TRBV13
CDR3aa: ASSLYEGTEAF

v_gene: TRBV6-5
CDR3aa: ASNPTGSSYEQY

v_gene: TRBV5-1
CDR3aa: ASSRRTGGGYEQY

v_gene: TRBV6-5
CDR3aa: ASRKDRGANSPLH

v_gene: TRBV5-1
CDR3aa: ASSPMTGAAYGYT

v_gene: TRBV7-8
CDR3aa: ASSLARQGAADTQY

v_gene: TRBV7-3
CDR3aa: ASSLFSGGTDTQY